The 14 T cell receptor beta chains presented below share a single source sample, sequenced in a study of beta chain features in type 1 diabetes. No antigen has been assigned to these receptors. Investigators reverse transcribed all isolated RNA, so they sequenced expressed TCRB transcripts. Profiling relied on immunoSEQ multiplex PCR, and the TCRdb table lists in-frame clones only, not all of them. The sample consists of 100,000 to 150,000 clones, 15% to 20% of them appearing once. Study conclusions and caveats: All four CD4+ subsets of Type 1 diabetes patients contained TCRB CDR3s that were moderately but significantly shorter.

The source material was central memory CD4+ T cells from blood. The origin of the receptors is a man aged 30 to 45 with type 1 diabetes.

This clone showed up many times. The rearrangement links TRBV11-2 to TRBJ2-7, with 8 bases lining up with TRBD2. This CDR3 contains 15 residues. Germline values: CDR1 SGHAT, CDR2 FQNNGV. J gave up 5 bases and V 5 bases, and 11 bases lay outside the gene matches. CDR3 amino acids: CASSDEGLGWDEQYF. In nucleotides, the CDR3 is TGTGCCAGCAGCGATGAGGGACTAGGATGGGACGAGCAGTACTTC.

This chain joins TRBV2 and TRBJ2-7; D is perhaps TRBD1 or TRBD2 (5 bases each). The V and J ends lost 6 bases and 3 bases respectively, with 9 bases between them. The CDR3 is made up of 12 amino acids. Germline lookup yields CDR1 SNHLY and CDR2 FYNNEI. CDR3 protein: CASSRDGYEQYF. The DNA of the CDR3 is TGTGCCAGCAGCAGGGACGGCTACGAGCAGTACTTC.

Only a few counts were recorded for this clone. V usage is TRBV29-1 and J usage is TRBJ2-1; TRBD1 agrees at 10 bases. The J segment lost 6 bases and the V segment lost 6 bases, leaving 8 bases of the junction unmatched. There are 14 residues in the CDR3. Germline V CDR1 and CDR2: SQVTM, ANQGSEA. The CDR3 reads CSVLPGQGRNEQFF. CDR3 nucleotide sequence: TGCAGCGTGCTTCCGGGACAGGGGCGCAATGAGCAGTTCTTC.

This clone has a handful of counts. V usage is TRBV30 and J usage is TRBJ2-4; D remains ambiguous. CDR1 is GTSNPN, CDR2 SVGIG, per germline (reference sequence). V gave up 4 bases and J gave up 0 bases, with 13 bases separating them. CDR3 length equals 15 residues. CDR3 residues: CAWNRLILAKNIQYF. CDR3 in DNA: TGTGCCTGGAACCGCCTGATTCTAGCCAAAAACATTCAGTACTTC.

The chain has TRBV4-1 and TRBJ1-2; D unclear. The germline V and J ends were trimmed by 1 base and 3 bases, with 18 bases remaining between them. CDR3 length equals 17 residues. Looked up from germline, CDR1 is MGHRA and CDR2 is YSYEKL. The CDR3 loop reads CASSQVGRRREDYGYTF. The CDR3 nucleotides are TGCGCCAGCAGCCAAGTTGGAAGGAGGCGGGAGGACTATGGCTACACCTTC.

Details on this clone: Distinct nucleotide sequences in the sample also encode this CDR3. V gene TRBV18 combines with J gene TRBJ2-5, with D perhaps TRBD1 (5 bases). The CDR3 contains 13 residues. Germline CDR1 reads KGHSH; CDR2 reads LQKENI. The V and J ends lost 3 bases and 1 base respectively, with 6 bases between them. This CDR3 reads CASSPDSQETQYF. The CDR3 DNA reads TGTGCCAGCTCACCCGACAGCCAAGAGACCCAGTACTTC.

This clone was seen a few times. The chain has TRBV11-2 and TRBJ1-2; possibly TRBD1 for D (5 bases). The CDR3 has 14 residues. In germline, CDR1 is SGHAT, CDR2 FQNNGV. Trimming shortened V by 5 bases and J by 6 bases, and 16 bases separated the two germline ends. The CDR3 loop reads CASSLRRGLDGYTF. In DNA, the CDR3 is TGTGCCAGCAGCCTCCGGAGGGGTCTCGATGGCTACACCTTC.

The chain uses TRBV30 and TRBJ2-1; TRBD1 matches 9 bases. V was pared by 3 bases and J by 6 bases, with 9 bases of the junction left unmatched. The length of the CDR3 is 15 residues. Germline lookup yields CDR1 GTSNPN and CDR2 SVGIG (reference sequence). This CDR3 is CAWRTWGQGPNEQFF. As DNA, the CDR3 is TGTGCCTGGAGGACCTGGGGACAGGGACCCAATGAGCAGTTCTTC. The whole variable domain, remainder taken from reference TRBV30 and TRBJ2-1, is SQTIHQWPATLVQPVGSPLSLECTVEGTSNPNLYWYRQAAGRGLQLLFYSVGIGQISSEVPQNLSASRPQDRQFILSSKKLLLSDSGFYLCAWRTWGQGPNEQFFGPGTRLTVL.

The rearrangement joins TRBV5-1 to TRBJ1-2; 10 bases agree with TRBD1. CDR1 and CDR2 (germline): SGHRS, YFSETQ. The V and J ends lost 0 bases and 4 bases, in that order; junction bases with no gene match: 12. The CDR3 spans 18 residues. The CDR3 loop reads CASSLAGGTGAFRYGYTF. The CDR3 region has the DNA TGCGCCAGCAGCTTGGCGGGAGGGACAGGGGCCTTCCGCTATGGCTACACCTTC.

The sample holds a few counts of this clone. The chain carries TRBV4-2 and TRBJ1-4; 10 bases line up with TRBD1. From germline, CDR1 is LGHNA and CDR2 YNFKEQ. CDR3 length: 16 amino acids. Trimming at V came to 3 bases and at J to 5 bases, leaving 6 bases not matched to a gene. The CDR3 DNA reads TGTGCCAGCAGCCAGGGTCCGGGACAGGGGAATGAAAAACTGTTTTTT. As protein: CASSQGPGQGNEKLFF.

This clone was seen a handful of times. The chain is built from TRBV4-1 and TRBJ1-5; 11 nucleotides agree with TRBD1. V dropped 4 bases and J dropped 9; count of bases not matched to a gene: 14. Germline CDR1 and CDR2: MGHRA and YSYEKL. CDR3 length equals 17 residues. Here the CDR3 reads CASSRSGTGGPLGPQHF. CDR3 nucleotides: TGCGCCAGCAGCCGCAGCGGGACAGGGGGGCCTCTAGGGCCCCAGCATTTT.

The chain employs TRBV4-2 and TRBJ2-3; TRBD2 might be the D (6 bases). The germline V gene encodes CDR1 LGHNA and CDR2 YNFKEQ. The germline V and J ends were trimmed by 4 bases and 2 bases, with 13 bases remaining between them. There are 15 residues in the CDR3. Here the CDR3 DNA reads TGTGCCAGCAGCCCTCTTGGGGGGAACACAGATACGCAGTATTTT. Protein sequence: CASSPLGGNTDTQYF.

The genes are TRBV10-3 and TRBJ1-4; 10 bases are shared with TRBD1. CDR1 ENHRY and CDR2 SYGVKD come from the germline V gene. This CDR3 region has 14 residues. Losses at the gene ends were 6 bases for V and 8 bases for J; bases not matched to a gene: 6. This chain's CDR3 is CAISLGQGSEKLFF. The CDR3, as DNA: TGTGCCATCAGCCTGGGACAGGGGAGCGAAAAACTGTTTTTT.

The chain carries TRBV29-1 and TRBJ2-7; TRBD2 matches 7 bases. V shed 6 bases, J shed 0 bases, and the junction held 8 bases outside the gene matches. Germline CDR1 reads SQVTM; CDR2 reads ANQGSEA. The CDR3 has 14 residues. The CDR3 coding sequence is TGCAGCGTCGCCCGGGGGGTTAGCTCCTACGAGCAGTACTTC. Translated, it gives CSVARGVSSYEQYF.